The sequence of this T cell receptor (beta chain) was determined in a study of blood T cells in healthy people across ages. Study findings and constraints: Researchers report that TCR beta diversity correlated strongly with naive T cell percentage. Per million T cells, TCR beta diversity dropped about linearly as age rose.

Note on this clonotype: What it recognizes is unknown.

Russia was home to the donors, healthy Caucasian individuals aged about 6 to 90. J lost 2 bases, V lost 0 bases, and 7 bases had no gene match. Germline V gene sequence: CDR1 SGHDN, CDR2 FVKESK. The CDR3 totals 17 residues. For the second PCR, which ran for about 7 to 11 cycles, a sample-barcoded 5' primer and a J-beta primer mix were used. Tags on each cDNA molecule came from a template-switch adaptor with 12 random nucleotides. TCRdb independently ran MiXCR on the 5' RACE reads; one entry per CDR3 protein. The profile shows 590,000 or so distinct CDR3 sequences, approximately 30% of them singletons.

The V and J genes are TRBV14 and TRBJ2-3, with 8 bases identical to TRBD1. This clonotype was sampled from a woman over 75 in good health. Source material: blood. The CDR3 bases are TGTGCCAGCAGCCAAGATGCCAGGGGGCCAGCCACAGATACGCAGTATTTT. It is translated as CASSQDARGPATDTQYF.